This TCR beta chain was captured in a study of blood T cell repertoires in COVID-19. Only a few counts were recorded for this clone. The assay was immunoSEQ multiplex PCR, and TCRdb's table has in-frame clones only and misses some. Of 200,000 to 250,000 clones in the sample, about 83% were seen once. Participant-reported clinical history was the basis for cohort assignment. Germline CDR1 is SGHRS and CDR2 is YFSETQ. Trimming took 3 bases from V and 4 from J; bases not matched to a gene: 9. The CDR3 has 15 residues. This clonotype originated in a woman between 45 and 60 years old who had recovered from COVID-19. The sequencing input was PBMCs or T cells enriched from blood (not recorded which). The chain has TRBV5-1 and TRBJ1-1; 7 nucleotides align to TRBD1. The CDR3 DNA is TGCGCCAGCAGCTCCTATTCGACAGGGCGCACTGAAGCTTTCTTT. Amino acids: CASSSYSTGRTEAFF.